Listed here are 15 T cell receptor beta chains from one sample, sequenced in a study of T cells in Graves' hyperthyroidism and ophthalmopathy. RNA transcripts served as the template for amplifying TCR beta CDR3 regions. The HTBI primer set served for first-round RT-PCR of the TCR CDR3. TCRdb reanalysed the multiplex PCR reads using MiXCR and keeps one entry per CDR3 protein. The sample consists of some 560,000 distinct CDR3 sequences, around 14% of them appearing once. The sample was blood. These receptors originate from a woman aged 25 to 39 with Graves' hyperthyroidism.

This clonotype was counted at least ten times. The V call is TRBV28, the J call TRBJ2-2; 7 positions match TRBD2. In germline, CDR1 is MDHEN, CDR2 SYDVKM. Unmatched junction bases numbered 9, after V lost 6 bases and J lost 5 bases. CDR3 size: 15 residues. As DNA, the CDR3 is TGTGCCAGCAGCCACGCGGGAGCAGGGACCGGGGAGCTGTTTTTT. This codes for CASSHAGAGTGELFF.

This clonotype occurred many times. CDR3 in DNA: TGCAGTGCTAGAGTGCCGGGACAGAACACTGAAGCTTTCTTT. Translating it yields CSARVPGQNTEAFF. The chain combines TRBV20-1 with TRBJ1-1; a weak D match, TRBD1 (6 bases). This CDR3 has 14 amino acids. CDR1 and CDR2 from the germline V gene are DFQATT and SNEGSKA (reference sequence). V lost 1 base, J lost 1 base, and 10 bases lay in between.

The DNA of the CDR3 is TGTGCCAGCAGAGTTCAGGGGGCTGGGGCCAACGTCCTGACTTTC. This sequence encodes CASRVQGAGANVLTF. This chain uses TRBV12-3 or TRBV12-4 with TRBJ2-6; 7 bases line up with TRBD1. The CDR3 is made up of 15 amino acids. The V segment lost 6 bases and the J segment 2 bases; nucleotides outside the gene matches: 4.

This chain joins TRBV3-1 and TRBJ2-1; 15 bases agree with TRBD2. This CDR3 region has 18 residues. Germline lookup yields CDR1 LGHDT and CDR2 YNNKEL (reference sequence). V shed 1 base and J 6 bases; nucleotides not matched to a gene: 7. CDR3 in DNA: TGTGCCAGCAGCCAAGCTGGACTAGCGGGAGGGCCTAGCAATGAGCAGTTCTTC. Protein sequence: CASSQAGLAGGPSNEQFF.

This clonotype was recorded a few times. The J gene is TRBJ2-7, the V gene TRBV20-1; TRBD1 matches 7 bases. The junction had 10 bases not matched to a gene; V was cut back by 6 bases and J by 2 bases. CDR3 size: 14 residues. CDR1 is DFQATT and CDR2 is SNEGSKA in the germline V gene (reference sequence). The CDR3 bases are TGCAGTGCCCCGAAGACAGGGACGGCCTACGAGCAGTACTTC. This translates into CSAPKTGTAYEQYF.

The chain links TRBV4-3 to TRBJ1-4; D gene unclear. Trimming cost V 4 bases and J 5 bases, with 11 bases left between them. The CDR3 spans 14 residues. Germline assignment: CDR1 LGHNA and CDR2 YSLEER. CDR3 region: CASSPFKTNEKLFF. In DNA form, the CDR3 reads TGCGCCAGCAGCCCCTTTAAGACGAATGAAAAACTGTTTTTT.

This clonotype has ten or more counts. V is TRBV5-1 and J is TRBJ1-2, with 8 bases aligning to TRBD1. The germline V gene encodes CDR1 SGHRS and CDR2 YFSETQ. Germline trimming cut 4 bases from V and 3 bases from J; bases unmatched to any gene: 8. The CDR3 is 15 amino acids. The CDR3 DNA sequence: TGCGCCAGCAGCGTGTCCCAACAGGGGGACTATGGCTACACCTTC. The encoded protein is CASSVSQQGDYGYTF.

CDR3 DNA: TGTGCCAGCAGCTTAGTTTGGCAAGCCGGGGAGCTGTTTTTT. Protein product: CASSLVWQAGELFF. V usage is TRBV11-1 and J usage is TRBJ2-2, with D uncertain. The germline V and J ends were trimmed by 1 base and 6 bases, with 9 bases remaining between them. CDR3 length: 14 residues. CDR1 and CDR2 (germline): SGHAT, FQDESV (reference sequence).

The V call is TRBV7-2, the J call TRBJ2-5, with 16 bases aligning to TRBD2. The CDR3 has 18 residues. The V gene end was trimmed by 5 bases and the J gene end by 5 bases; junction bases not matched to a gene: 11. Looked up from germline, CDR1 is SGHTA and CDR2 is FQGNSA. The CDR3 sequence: CASSETGTSGRARETQYF. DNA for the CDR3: TGTGCCAGCAGCGAAACCGGGACTAGCGGGAGGGCCCGGGAGACCCAGTACTTC.

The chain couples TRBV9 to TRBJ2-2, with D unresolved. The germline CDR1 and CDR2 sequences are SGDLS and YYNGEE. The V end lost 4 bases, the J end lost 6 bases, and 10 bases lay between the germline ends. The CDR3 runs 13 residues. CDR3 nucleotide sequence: TGTGCCAGCAGCTCGAGGTCGGCCGGGGAGCTGTTTTTT. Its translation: CASSSRSAGELFF.

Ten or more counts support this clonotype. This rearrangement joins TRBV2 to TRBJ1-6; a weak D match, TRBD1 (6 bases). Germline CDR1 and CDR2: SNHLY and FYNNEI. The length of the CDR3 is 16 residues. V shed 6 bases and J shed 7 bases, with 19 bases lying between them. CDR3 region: CASSLQGARGNSPLHF. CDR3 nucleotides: TGTGCCAGCAGCCTCCAAGGGGCTAGGGGGAATTCACCCCTCCACTTT.

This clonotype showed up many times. CDR3 protein: CASSLDVEFSDTQYF. The CDR3, as DNA: TGTGCCAGCAGCTTAGACGTAGAGTTCTCGGATACGCAGTATTTT. This chain uses TRBV13 with TRBJ2-3; D is unclear. The CDR3 is made up of 15 amino acids. CDR1 is PRHDT and CDR2 is FYEKMQ in the germline V gene (reference sequence). Between the trimmed V and J ends, which lost 1 base and 6 bases, there was a span of 14 bases.

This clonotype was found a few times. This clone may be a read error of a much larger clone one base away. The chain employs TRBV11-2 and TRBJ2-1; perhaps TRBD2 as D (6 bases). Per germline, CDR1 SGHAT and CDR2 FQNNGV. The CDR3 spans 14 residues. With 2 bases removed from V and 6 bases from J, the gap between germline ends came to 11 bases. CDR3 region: CASSLFGTCNEQFF. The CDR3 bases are TGTGCCAGCAGCTTATTCGGGACTTGCAATGAGCAGTTCTTC.

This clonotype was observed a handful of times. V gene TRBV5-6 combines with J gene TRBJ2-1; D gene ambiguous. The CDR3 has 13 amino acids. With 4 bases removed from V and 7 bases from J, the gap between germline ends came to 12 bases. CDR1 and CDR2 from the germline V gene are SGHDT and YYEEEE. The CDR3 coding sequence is TGTGCCAGCAGCCCGGATTGGGGTAATGAGCAGTTCTTC. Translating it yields CASSPDWGNEQFF.

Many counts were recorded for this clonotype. CDR3 DNA sequence: TGTGCCAGCAGGAACACTGAAGCTTTCTTT. It translates to CASRNTEAFF. The V and J genes are TRBV12-3 or TRBV12-4 and TRBJ1-1; unclear D gene. The CDR3 totals 10 residues. With 6 bases removed from V and 1 base from J, the gap between germline ends came to 0 bases.